This TCR beta chain was sequenced in a study of blood T cells in healthy people across ages. Overall study: Using template switching, researchers captured about one barcoded beta molecule for each two T cells.

The donors, all healthy, were Caucasians living in Russia, aged 6 to 90. Study-wide results and caveats: The unsorted PBMCs prevented any conclusive comparison of naive versus antigen-experienced cells.

Regarding this clonotype: The antigen is undetermined.

Using a J-beta primer mix together with a sample-barcoded 5' primer, a second PCR was run for about 6 to 12 cycles. There were at least 2.5 million CDR3-containing paired-end reads obtained from each sample. TCRdb ran MiXCR on the 5' RACE reads and lists one entry per CDR3 protein. This table holds some 1.7 million distinct CDR3 sequences, roughly 28% found once. Looked up from germline, CDR1 is SEHNR and CDR2 is FQNEAQ (reference sequence). CDR3 size: 14 residues. Trimming took 1 base from V and 10 from J, leaving 11 bases between them. The sequencing input was blood. This clonotype was obtained from a woman aged 25 to 39 in good health. The chain uses TRBV7-9 and TRBJ1-6, with D unresolved. CDR3 residues: CASSLGHKDSPLHF. The DNA of the CDR3 is TGTGCCAGCAGCTTAGGACACAAGGACTCACCCCTCCACTTT.